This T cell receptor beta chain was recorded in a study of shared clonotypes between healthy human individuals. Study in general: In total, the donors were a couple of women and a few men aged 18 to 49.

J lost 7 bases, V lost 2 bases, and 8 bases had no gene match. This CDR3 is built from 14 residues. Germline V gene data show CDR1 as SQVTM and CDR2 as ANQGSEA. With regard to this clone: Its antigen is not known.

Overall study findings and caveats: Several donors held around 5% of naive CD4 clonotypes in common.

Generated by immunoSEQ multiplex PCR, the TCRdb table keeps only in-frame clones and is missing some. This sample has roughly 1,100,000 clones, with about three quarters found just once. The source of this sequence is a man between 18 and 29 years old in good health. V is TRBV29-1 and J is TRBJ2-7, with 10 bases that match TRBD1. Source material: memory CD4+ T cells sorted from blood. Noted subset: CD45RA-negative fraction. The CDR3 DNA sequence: TGCAGCGTTGAACGGGGACAGGGGTCCGGGGAGCAGTACTTC. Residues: CSVERGQGSGEQYF.